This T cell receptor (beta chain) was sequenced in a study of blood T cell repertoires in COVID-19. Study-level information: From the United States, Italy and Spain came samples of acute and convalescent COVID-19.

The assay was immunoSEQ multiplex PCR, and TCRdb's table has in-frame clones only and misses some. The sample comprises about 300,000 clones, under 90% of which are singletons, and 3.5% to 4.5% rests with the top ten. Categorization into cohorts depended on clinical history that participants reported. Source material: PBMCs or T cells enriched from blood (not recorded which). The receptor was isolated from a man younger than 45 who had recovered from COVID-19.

CDR3 coding DNA: TGTGCCAGCAGTTCACAGGATTCGAGCCCGAATGAAAAACTGTTTTTT. Its translation is CASSSQDSSPNEKLFF. The chain combines TRBV27 with TRBJ1-4, with D maybe TRBD1 (5 bases). V was shortened by 4 bases and J by 5 bases, with 17 bases between the two germline ends. CDR1 MNHEY and CDR2 SMNVEV come from the germline V gene (reference sequence). CDR3 length equals 16 residues.